A selection of T cell receptor beta chains follows, all from one sample in a study of OX40 agonist ivuxolimab in advanced cancers. Sequencing used immunoSEQ multiplex PCR; TCRdb keeps in-frame clones, though not all of them. The repertoire holds some 60,000 clones, with around 93% as singletons. The sequenced sample was CD4+ or CD8+ T cells sorted from blood, obtained in a trial of the OX40 agonist ivuxolimab. Receptors originate from an adult with an advanced solid tumor such as melanoma, head and neck, liver or kidney cancer. Each CDR3 is given with its conserved first and last residue. The D gene is left open where the match is weak. Clone size is given for some rows only: seen once, a few or many times, or a class if the clone is expanded.

TRBV19	TRBJ2-3	TRBD2	.	CASSISGRSSTDTQYF	TGTGCCAGTAGTATTAGCGGGAGGTCCAGCACAGATACGCAGTATTTT
TRBV7-9	TRBJ2-7	.	.	CASRASGDTGATYEQYF	TGTGCCAGCAGAGCTTCGGGGGACACAGGGGCGACCTACGAGCAGTACTTC
TRBV11-2	TRBJ2-1	.	.	CASSLLGREGFDEQFF	TGTGCCAGCAGCCTCCTGGGACGAGAGGGTTTCGATGAGCAGTTCTTC
TRBV28	TRBJ1-5	TRBD1	.	CASSAGQGNQPQHF	TGTGCCAGCAGTGCCGGACAGGGCAATCAGCCCCAGCATTTT
TRBV27	TRBJ1-2	.	.	CASSPSDGYGYTF	TGTGCCAGCAGTCCCTCCGACGGGTATGGCTACACCTTC
TRBV4-2	TRBJ1-1	.	.	CASSQEPLEGSGTEAFF	TGTGCCAGCAGCCAAGAACCCCTGGAGGGTAGCGGCACTGAAGCTTTCTTT
TRBV19	TRBJ1-5	.	.	CASSISFVRQRNQPQHF	TGTGCCAGTAGTATATCTTTTGTCCGACAGCGCAATCAGCCCCAGCATTTT
TRBV5-1	TRBJ1-2	TRBD1	.	CASSLGQGDGYTF	TGCGCCAGCAGCTTGGGACAGGGTGATGGCTACACCTTC
TRBV4-3	TRBJ2-7	TRBD2	.	CASSPQSSGETYEQYF	TGCGCCAGCAGCCCCCAAAGTAGCGGGGAAACCTACGAGCAGTACTTC
TRBV27	TRBJ1-5	.	few	CASSLWGNQPQHF	TGTGCCAGCAGTTTATGGGGGAATCAGCCCCAGCATTTT
TRBV28	TRBJ1-3	.	.	CASSLTRTGRTIYF	TGTGCCAGCAGTCTAACACGAACAGGGCGCACCATATATTTT
TRBV18	TRBJ2-2	TRBD1	.	CASSPPWDRGFRPNPGELFF	TGTGCCAGCTCACCACCGTGGGACAGGGGATTCCGCCCAAATCCCGGGGAGCTGTTTTTT
TRBV28	TRBJ2-2	.	.	CASSSITGELFF	TGTGCCAGCAGTTCAATTACCGGGGAGCTGTTTTTT
TRBV19	TRBJ1-5	.	.	CASSIESYSNQPQHF	TGTGCCAGTAGTATTGAGTCTTATAGCAATCAGCCCCAGCATTTT
TRBV15	TRBJ2-1	.	once	CATSRGATVYNEQFF	TGTGCCACCAGCAGAGGAGCGACAGTTTACAATGAGCAGTTCTTC
TRBV10-3	TRBJ2-7	.	.	CAIRTRDPSVDEQYF	TGTGCCATCCGAACTAGGGACCCTAGTGTGGACGAGCAGTACTTC
TRBV4-1	TRBJ2-1	TRBD2	.	CASSRNSGSALNEQFF	TGCGCCAGCAGCCGGAATAGCGGGAGCGCCCTTAATGAGCAGTTCTTC
TRBV9	TRBJ2-5	TRBD2	once	CASSAGGSGGRETQYF	TGTGCCAGCTCCGCGGGGGGTAGCGGAGGGAGGGAGACCCAGTACTTC
TRBV4-1	TRBJ2-3	.	.	CASSHPATGDGTDTQYF	TGCGCCAGCAGCCACCCCGCGACAGGTGATGGGACAGATACGCAGTATTTT
TRBV2	TRBJ2-3	TRBD1	.	CASKPNWGTATDTQYF	TGTGCCAGCAAACCTAACTGGGGGACAGCGACAGATACGCAGTATTTT
TRBV9	TRBJ1-2	.	.	CASSPEQAQEYYGYTF	TGTGCCAGCAGCCCAGAACAGGCTCAGGAGTACTATGGCTACACCTTC
TRBV6-4	TRBJ2-3	.	.	CASSDGGGTDTQYF	TGTGCCAGCAGTGACGGAGGCGGCACAGATACGCAGTATTTT
TRBV11-2	TRBJ2-7	.	.	CASSLGTNYYEQYF	TGTGCCAGCAGCTTAGGCACTAACTACTACGAGCAGTACTTC
TRBV6-1	TRBJ2-2	.	.	CASSELTGPGELFF	TGTGCCAGCAGTGAACTCACGGGGCCCGGGGAGCTGTTTTTT
TRBV4-1	TRBJ2-7	TRBD1	.	CASSQEDPEQGPYEQYF	TGCGCCAGCAGCCAAGAAGACCCGGAACAGGGGCCCTACGAGCAGTACTTC
TRBV2	TRBJ2-5	TRBD2	.	CASSSFSSGSMETQYF	TGTGCCAGCAGCTCTTTTTCTAGCGGGAGTATGGAGACCCAGTACTTC
TRBV11-2	TRBJ2-1	.	.	CASSLEDWDNEQFF	TGTGCCAGCAGCTTAGAGGATTGGGACAATGAGCAGTTCTTC
TRBV6-6	TRBJ2-2	.	.	CASSYIEGVMGELFF	TGTGCCAGCAGTTACATAGAGGGAGTGATGGGGGAGCTGTTTTTT
TRBV5-4	TRBJ1-1	.	.	CASSLDLVQENTEAFF	TGTGCCAGCAGCTTGGATCTTGTACAAGAGAACACTGAAGCTTTCTTT
TRBV5-4	TRBJ2-1	.	.	CASSEVLGEQFF	TGTGCCAGCAGCGAGGTATTGGGTGAGCAGTTCTTC
TRBV6-6	TRBJ2-7	.	.	CASSYSGHPYEQYF	TGTGCCAGCAGTTACTCGGGACACCCCTACGAGCAGTACTTC
TRBV19	TRBJ1-5	.	few	CASSPHNQPQHF	TGTGCCAGTAGTCCACACAATCAGCCCCAGCATTTT
TRBV11-2	TRBJ2-2	.	.	CASSLAYRGTGTGELFF	TGTGCCAGCAGCTTAGCTTATAGGGGCACGGGTACCGGGGAGCTGTTTTTT
TRBV19	TRBJ2-3	.	.	CASSRQSTDTQYF	TGTGCCAGTAGTCGCCAGAGCACAGATACGCAGTATTTT
TRBV5-4	TRBJ1-2	.	.	CASSLAGVEGSYGYTF	TGTGCCAGCAGCTTGGCGGGGGTTGAGGGTAGCTATGGCTACACCTTC
TRBV30	TRBJ2-2	TRBD2	.	CAWSGGSGRELFF	TGTGCCTGGAGTGGCGGGAGCGGGCGGGAGCTGTTTTTT
TRBV14	TRBJ1-1	.	.	CASSTGFTEAFF	TGTGCCAGCAGCACAGGGTTTACTGAAGCTTTCTTT
TRBV6-1	TRBJ2-2	.	.	CASSGETMNTGELFF	TGTGCCAGCAGTGGGGAGACAATGAACACCGGGGAGCTGTTTTTT
TRBV7-2	TRBJ1-1	.	.	CASRVPGTPWYTEAFF	TGTGCCAGCAGGGTGCCCGGGACCCCCTGGTACACTGAAGCTTTCTTT
TRBV19	TRBJ2-5	TRBD1	.	CASRGTEETQYF	TGTGCCAGTAGAGGGACAGAAGAGACCCAGTACTTC
TRBV4-2	TRBJ1-6	.	once	CASSQPWTGPFDSLLHF	TGTGCCAGCAGCCAACCCTGGACTGGCCCCTTCGATTCACTCCTCCACTTT
TRBV4-1	TRBJ2-7	.	.	CASSQDLGGRLIEQYF	TGCGCCAGCAGCCAAGATCTGGGGGGCCGTCTGATCGAGCAGTACTTC
TRBV7-2	TRBJ2-1	.	.	CASREFSRNEQFF	TGTGCCAGCAGGGAGTTCAGTAGAAATGAGCAGTTCTTC